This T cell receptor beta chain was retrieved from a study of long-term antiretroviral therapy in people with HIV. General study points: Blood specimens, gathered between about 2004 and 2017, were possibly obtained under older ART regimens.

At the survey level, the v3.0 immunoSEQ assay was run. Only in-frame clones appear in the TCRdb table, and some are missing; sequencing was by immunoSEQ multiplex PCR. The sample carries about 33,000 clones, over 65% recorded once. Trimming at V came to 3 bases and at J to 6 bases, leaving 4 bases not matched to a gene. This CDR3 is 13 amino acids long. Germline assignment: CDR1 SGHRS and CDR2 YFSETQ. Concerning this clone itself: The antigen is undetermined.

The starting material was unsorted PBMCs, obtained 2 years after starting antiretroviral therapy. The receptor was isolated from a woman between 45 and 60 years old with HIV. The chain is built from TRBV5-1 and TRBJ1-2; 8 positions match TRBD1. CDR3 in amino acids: CASSYRTGNGYTF. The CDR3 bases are TGCGCCAGCAGCTATAGGACAGGGAATGGCTACACCTTC.